The clone carrying this T cell receptor beta chain was counted between two and nine times. Its specificity is not known. V lost 5 bases to trimming and J lost 8 bases, with 15 bases between them. From germline, CDR1 is SEHNR and CDR2 FQNEAQ (reference sequence). The length of the CDR3 is 13 residues. The TCR beta CDR3 regions underwent amplification using RNA transcripts as the source. HTBI primers were used for first-round RT-PCR of the TCR CDR3. TCRdb fed the multiplex PCR reads into MiXCR, producing one record per CDR3 protein. Here the sample spans approximately 640,000 distinct CDR3 sequences, less than 45% being singletons. Patients having uncontrolled infection, another autoimmune disease, pregnancy or lactation were not included. These data belong to a study of T cells in Graves' hyperthyroidism and ophthalmopathy. Whole-study results and caveats: Ophthalmopathy prediction by the model preceded onset by a median about 6 months. Blood shared most expanded thyroid clonotypes above 0.001.

The gene calls are TRBV7-9 and TRBJ1-2, with D possibly being TRBD1 (6 bases). Sequenced sample: peripheral blood or thyroid tissue (not recorded which). The TCR comes from an adult man with Graves' disease, either hyperthyroidism or ophthalmopathy (not recorded which). The CDR3 coding sequence is TGTGCCAGCAGCCAGCACAGGGCACACGGCTACACCTTC. Protein sequence: CASSQHRAHGYTF. Using reference TRBV7-9 and TRBJ1-2 for the parts outside the CDR3, the full variable domain is DTGVSQNPRHKITKRGQNVTFRCDPISEHNRLYWYRQTLGQGPEFLTYFQNEAQLEKSRLLSDRFSAERPKGSFSTLEIQRTEQGDSAMYLCASSQHRAHGYTFGSGTRLTVV.